The 22 T cell receptor beta chains given below trace back to one sample, sequenced in a study of cytomegalovirus exposure and HLA in healthy donors. The PCR employed 60 Vbeta primers together with 13 Jbeta primers. Here immunoSEQ multiplex PCR was the method, and the copy in TCRdb shows in-frame clones only, minus some. The sample lists under 200,000 clones; 75% to 90% were seen once. The specimen was PBMCs. These receptors were taken from a male donor in good health and CMV-seropositive.

This chain connects TRBV2 to TRBJ2-7, with 9 bases matching TRBD2. In germline, CDR1 is SNHLY, CDR2 FYNNEI. J lost 3 bases, V lost 6 bases, and 9 bases had no gene match. CDR3 length equals 15 residues. As DNA, the CDR3 is TGTGCCAGCAGAGGACGACTAGCGGAGAGCTACGAGCAGTACTTC. Translation: CASRGRLAESYEQYF.

The rearrangement links TRBV5-1 to TRBJ2-1, with a possible D match to TRBD1 (6 bases). V lost 6 bases, J lost 7 bases, and 20 bases lay in between. The CDR3 contains 15 residues. CDR1 is SGHRS, CDR2 YFSETQ, per germline. In nucleotides, the CDR3 is TGCGCCAGCACAGGGGATGGGTTTAGCCGAAATGAGCAGTTCTTC. Translated: CASTGDGFSRNEQFF.

V and J are TRBV29-1 and TRBJ2-1, with D uncertain. Germline V CDR1 and CDR2: SQVTM, ANQGSEA. V lost 3 bases and J 10 bases, leaving 16 bases between the germline ends. CDR3 size: 13 residues. DNA for the CDR3: TGCAGCGTTGATTCGCCGCTAGGAGAAGAGCAGTTCTTC. Translated, it gives CSVDSPLGEEQFF.

V gene TRBV7-6 combines with J gene TRBJ2-3; a possible D gene is TRBD2 (6 bases). The germline V gene has CDR1 SGHVS and CDR2 FNYEAQ. CDR3 size: 17 residues. With 1 base removed from V and 4 bases from J, the gap between germline ends came to 18 bases. CDR3 bases: TGTGCCAGCAGCTTAGAGTGGGCCGCGGGATCGGCAGATACGCAGTATTTT. Protein sequence: CASSLEWAAGSADTQYF. The variable domain in full, with the rest retrieved from reference TRBV7-6 and TRBJ2-3, is GAGVSQSPRYKVTKRGQDVALRCDPISGHVSLYWYRQALGQGPEFLTYFNYEAQQDKSGLPNDRFSAERPEGSISTLTIQRTEQRDSAMYRCASSLEWAAGSADTQYFGPGTRLTVL.

In its sample, this clone was seen once. The chain uses TRBV11-3 and TRBJ2-1; 11 positions match TRBD2. After removal of 5 bases from V and 3 bases from J, the junction contained 3 bases not matched to a gene. The length of the CDR3 is 15 residues. CDR1 is SGHNT and CDR2 is YENEEA in the germline V gene. The CDR3 nucleotides read TGTGCCAGCAGCGCCACTAGCGGGAGCTACAATGAGCAGTTCTTC. Encoded protein: CASSATSGSYNEQFF. The full variable domain, with the rest looked up from reference TRBV11-3 and TRBJ2-1, is EAGVVQSPRYKIIEKKQPVAFWCNPISGHNTLYWYLQNLGQGPELLIRYENEEAVDDSQLPKDRFSAERLKGVDSTLKIQPAELGDSAVYLCASSATSGSYNEQFFGPGTRLTVL.

The V and J genes are TRBV5-1 and TRBJ2-1; weak D call: TRBD2 (6 bases). Between the trimmed V and J ends, which lost 0 bases and 0 bases, there was a span of 10 bases. The CDR3 has 16 amino acids. Germline V lookup: CDR1 SGHRS, CDR2 YFSETQ. This CDR3 reads CASSLEAGSSYNEQFF. Here the CDR3 DNA reads TGCGCCAGCAGCTTGGAGGCGGGGAGCTCCTACAATGAGCAGTTCTTC.

The CDR3 loop reads CASSLGREPSYEQYF. The CDR3 nucleotides are TGTGCCAGCAGCTTAGGGCGGGAGCCCTCCTACGAGCAGTACTTC. V is TRBV7-6 and J is TRBJ2-7, with 7 bases matching TRBD2. The CDR3 covers 15 residues. V was pared by 1 base and J by 0 bases, with 3 bases of the junction left unmatched. The germline V gene has CDR1 SGHVS and CDR2 FNYEAQ. Together with reference TRBV7-6 and TRBJ2-7, the CDR3 gives the full variable domain: GAGVSQSPRYKVTKRGQDVALRCDPISGHVSLYWYRQALGQGPEFLTYFNYEAQQDKSGLPNDRFSAERPEGSISTLTIQRTEQRDSAMYRCASSLGREPSYEQYFGPGTRLTVT.

This chain links TRBV5-1 with TRBJ2-1; unclear D gene. The CDR3 is made up of 12 amino acids. Trimming took off 5 bases at V and 6 bases at J, with 9 bases between the two ends. Germline V gene sequence: CDR1 SGHRS, CDR2 YFSETQ. In DNA, the CDR3 is TGCGCCAGCAGTTATATTCTCAATGAGCAGTTCTTC. Its translation: CASSYILNEQFF. Complete variable domain (other parts from reference TRBV5-1 and TRBJ2-1): KAGVTQTPRYLIKTRGQQVTLSCSPISGHRSVSWYQQTPGQGLQFLFEYFSETQRNKGNFPGRFSGRQFSNSRSEMNVSTLELGDSALYLCASSYILNEQFFGPGTRLTVL.

The chain carries TRBV19 and TRBJ1-3; TRBD1 matches 8 bases. The junction had 13 bases not matched to a gene; V was cut back by 7 bases and J by 8 bases. CDR3 length: 15 residues. Germline V CDR1 and CDR2: LNHDA, SQIVND (reference sequence). The CDR3 nucleotides are TGTGCCAGTACCCCGCCGGGACAGGTCGGTGACACCATATATTTT. This gives the protein CASTPPGQVGDTIYF.

This clone occurred a few times. The rearrangement uses TRBV4-1 and TRBJ2-5, with a possible D match to TRBD1 (5 bases). This CDR3 is 15 amino acids long. Trimming removed 1 base from V and 5 bases from J, with 14 bases in between. Germline lookup yields CDR1 MGHRA and CDR2 YSYEKL. CDR3 DNA sequence: TGCGCCAGCAGCCAAGGGGTCCCGGACACGGAGACCCAGTACTTC. This translates into CASSQGVPDTETQYF.

This chain links TRBV11-2 with TRBJ2-2; unclear D gene. Germline lookup yields CDR1 SGHAT and CDR2 FQNNGV. The CDR3 sequence is 13 residues long. V gave up 3 bases and J gave up 5 bases, with 7 bases separating them. CDR3 bases: TGTGCCAGCAGCTTTACGGAGACCGGGGAGCTGTTTTTT. It is translated as CASSFTETGELFF.

This clone has only a few counts. J is TRBJ2-7 and V is TRBV25-1; 8 nucleotides line up with TRBD1. CDR3 length: 17 amino acids. The V gene's germline CDR1 is MGHDK and CDR2 SYGVNS. V trimming: 5 bases; J trimming: 3 bases; junction bases outside the gene matches: 15. The CDR3 bases are TGTGCCAGCAGTCCCTCAGGGGGAACAGGGGGACTCTACGAGCAGTACTTC. Amino acid sequence: CASSPSGGTGGLYEQYF.

The chain links TRBV5-1 to TRBJ2-7; 7 bases are a match to TRBD1. Germline V gives CDR1 SGHRS, CDR2 YFSETQ. V dropped 2 bases and J dropped 3; count of bases not matched to a gene: 8. The CDR3 covers 15 residues. The CDR3 protein is CASSFLSGGGYEQYF. In nucleotides, the CDR3 is TGCGCCAGCAGCTTCCTTTCAGGGGGTGGCTACGAGCAGTACTTC. Looking up the rest from reference TRBV5-1 and TRBJ2-7 gives the full variable domain: KAGVTQTPRYLIKTRGQQVTLSCSPISGHRSVSWYQQTPGQGLQFLFEYFSETQRNKGNFPGRFSGRQFSNSRSEMNVSTLELGDSALYLCASSFLSGGGYEQYFGPGTRLTVT.

A single count supports this clone. This rearrangement joins TRBV28 to TRBJ1-1; D gene unclear. V lost 10 bases and J 10 bases, leaving 13 bases between the germline ends. This CDR3 is built from 10 residues. The V gene's germline CDR1 is MDHEN and CDR2 SYDVKM. CDR3 amino acids: CATVKEVAFF. CDR3 nucleotides: TGTGCCACCGTCAAGGAGGTAGCTTTCTTT.

This chain connects TRBV13 to TRBJ2-7, with 8 bases that match TRBD1. CDR1 is PRHDT, CDR2 FYEKMQ, per germline (reference sequence). The trim removed 4 bases at V and 6 bases at J, leaving 5 bases unmatched. The CDR3 has 13 residues. The DNA for the CDR3 is TGTGCCAGCAGCTGGAGGACAGGGAGCGAGCAGTACTTC. As protein: CASSWRTGSEQYF.

This clone was detected a few times. This sequence joins TRBV28 and TRBJ1-2, with a weak D call TRBD1 (6 bases). CDR3 length equals 13 residues. CDR1 and CDR2 (germline): MDHEN, SYDVKM. V lost 6 bases to trimming and J lost 4 bases, with 12 bases between them. The CDR3 loop is CASSADRIYGYTF. The CDR3 DNA follows: TGTGCCAGCAGCGCTGACAGGATCTATGGCTACACCTTC.

V gene TRBV7-8 combines with J gene TRBJ2-7; 7 nucleotides align to TRBD2. The V and J ends lost 4 bases and 6 bases, in that order; junction bases with no gene match: 6. Germline CDR1 and CDR2: SGHVS and FQNEAQ. The CDR3 has 13 amino acids. As DNA, the CDR3 is TGTGCCAGCAGCTCAAGGGCGGGAGCCGAGCAGTACTTC. The encoded protein is CASSSRAGAEQYF.

This clone showed up just once. CDR3 sequence (DNA): TGTGCCAGTACCCGACGGGGGGGCGCTGGAAACACCATATATTTT. Translated: CASTRRGGAGNTIYF. V gene TRBV19 combines with J gene TRBJ1-3; D is perhaps TRBD1 (6 bases). Germline values: CDR1 LNHDA, CDR2 SQIVND (reference sequence). The CDR3 runs to 15 residues. The V end lost 7 bases, the J end lost 2 bases, and 15 bases lay between the germline ends.

The chain is built from TRBV19 and TRBJ2-1; 16 positions agree with TRBD2. This CDR3 contains 15 residues. J was trimmed by 10 bases and V by 5 bases; bases with no gene match: 5. CDR1 and CDR2 from the germline V gene are LNHDA and SQIVND (reference sequence). The CDR3 coding sequence is TGTGCCAGTAGTGGGACTAGCGGGAGGGTAAACGAGCAGTTCTTC. It specifies CASSGTSGRVNEQFF.

V usage is TRBV10-3 and J usage is TRBJ1-2; 8 positions match TRBD1. The germline CDR1 and CDR2 sequences are ENHRY and SYGVKD. The length of the CDR3 is 11 residues. V was pared by 11 bases and J by 8 bases, with 7 bases of the junction left unmatched. This chain's CDR3 is CAARGQDGYTF. CDR3 bases: TGTGCCGCCAGGGGGCAGGACGGCTACACCTTC.

This chain links TRBV5-1 with TRBJ2-3; 7 bases map to TRBD1. The junction had 3 bases not matched to a gene; V was cut back by 2 bases and J by 0 bases. Germline assignment: CDR1 SGHRS and CDR2 YFSETQ. This CDR3 spans 15 amino acids. The CDR3 DNA reads as TGCGCCAGCAGCTTCGAGGGACAGAGCACAGATACGCAGTATTTT. It yields the protein CASSFEGQSTDTQYF.

This chain connects TRBV9 to TRBJ1-5; D unresolved. Germline assignment: CDR1 SGDLS and CDR2 YYNGEE. The CDR3 is made up of 13 amino acids. V was shortened by 4 bases and J by 2 bases, with 7 bases between the two germline ends. Here the CDR3 reads CASSFHGNQPQHF. As DNA, the CDR3 is TGTGCCAGCAGCTTTCATGGCAATCAGCCCCAGCATTTT.